One sample yielded the 20 T cell receptor beta chains listed below, sequenced in a study of T-cell reconstitution after alpha-beta-depleted transplantation in children. Unique molecular identifiers were incorporated when the TCRbeta library was constructed. TCRdb re-derived calls from the PCR reads in MiXCR, one entry per CDR3 protein. The sample holds 540,000 or so distinct CDR3 sequences, roughly 24% seen once. Material: PBMCs, mostly from graft donor cells, obtained 360 days after TCRalphabeta/CD19-depleted stem cell transplant. These receptors all stem from a boy under two years old who had a stem cell transplant for acute myeloid leukemia, so the T cells may come from the graft donor.

This clonotype was seen only a few times. The chain employs TRBV20-1 and TRBJ1-4; perhaps TRBD1 as D (6 bases). The CDR3 has 13 residues. Deletions cut 5 bases from V and 3 bases from J, with 10 bases between. Looked up from germline, CDR1 is DFQATT and CDR2 is SNEGSKA (reference sequence). CDR3 coding DNA: TGCAGTGCTCAACAGGGCTCTAATGAAAAACTGTTTTTT. Protein sequence: CSAQQGSNEKLFF.

This clonotype was detected ten times or more. The rearrangement uses TRBV29-1 and TRBJ1-2; D not certain. CDR1 is SQVTM and CDR2 is ANQGSEA in the germline V gene. V gave up 6 bases and J gave up 1 base, with 12 bases separating them. This CDR3 is 13 amino acids long. Written as DNA, the CDR3 is TGCAGCGTCCAATCCTCGGATAACTATGGCTACACCTTC. Translating it yields CSVQSSDNYGYTF.

This clonotype was detected ten times or more. This rearrangement joins TRBV20-1 to TRBJ2-1; 11 bases map to TRBD2. CDR1 and CDR2 (germline): DFQATT, SNEGSKA (reference sequence). Losses at the gene ends were 6 bases for V and 7 bases for J; bases not matched to a gene: 11. This CDR3 is built from 15 residues. The CDR3 DNA reads as TGCAGTGCCGGTTCTACCGTAGCGGGGGGGAATGAGCAGTTCTTC. Protein sequence: CSAGSTVAGGNEQFF.

This clonotype was seen a handful of times. The chain employs TRBV12-3 or TRBV12-4 and TRBJ2-3, with a tentative D call TRBD1 (6 bases). V lost 6 bases to trimming and J lost 4 bases, with 20 bases between them. This CDR3 region has 16 residues. This CDR3 reads CASSPRTAFMSDTQYF. Here the CDR3 DNA reads TGTGCCAGCAGCCCCAGGACAGCCTTCATGTCAGATACGCAGTATTTT.

This clonotype was seen more than once but under ten times. This chain connects TRBV12-3 or TRBV12-4 to TRBJ1-4; D might be TRBD1 (6 bases). V was cut by 2 bases and J by 7 bases, with 11 bases left in between. The CDR3 spans 14 residues. In nucleotides, the CDR3 is TGTGCCAGCAGTTTACTGGGGGCGCGTGAAAAACTGTTTTTT. Its protein is CASSLLGAREKLFF.

The chain couples TRBV4-1 to TRBJ1-2, with D hard to call. The CDR3 covers 16 residues. Germline values: CDR1 MGHRA, CDR2 YSYEKL. The V and J ends lost 0 bases and 1 base respectively, with 12 bases between them. CDR3 loop: CASSQDGTTINYGYTF. CDR3 in DNA: TGCGCCAGCAGCCAAGATGGAACAACCATTAACTATGGCTACACCTTC.

CDR3 amino acids: CASSQTTGPLEQFF. For the CDR3, the DNA is TGCGCCAGCAGCCAGACGACAGGGCCCCTTGAGCAGTTCTTC. The V and J genes are TRBV4-1 and TRBJ2-1, with 7 bases matching TRBD1. Per the germline V gene, CDR1 is MGHRA and CDR2 is YSYEKL. V shed 3 bases and J 9 bases; nucleotides not matched to a gene: 8. The CDR3 has 14 amino acids.

The CDR3 DNA is TGTGCCAGCAGTTACTTTGGGGGAAAGCAGTACTTC. Its translation: CASSYFGGKQYF. This sequence joins TRBV6-5 and TRBJ2-7; D tentatively reads TRBD1 or TRBD2 (5 bases each). The CDR3 covers 12 residues. V lost 1 base, J lost 8 bases, and 9 bases lay in between. The germline CDR1 and CDR2 sequences are MNHEY and SVGAGI.

CDR3 bases: TGTGCCAGCAGCATCACCCCGGGACTAGCGAACAACACAGATACGCAGTATTTT. Protein product: CASSITPGLANNTDTQYF. The V and J genes are TRBV11-3 and TRBJ2-3, with 10 bases fitting TRBD2. Germline CDR1 reads SGHNT; CDR2 reads YENEEA. The CDR3 totals 18 residues. V shed 5 bases and J 2 bases; nucleotides not matched to a gene: 13. Full variable domain (missing parts from reference TRBV11-3 and TRBJ2-3): EAGVVQSPRYKIIEKKQPVAFWCNPISGHNTLYWYLQNLGQGPELLIRYENEEAVDDSQLPKDRFSAERLKGVDSTLKIQPAELGDSAVYLCASSITPGLANNTDTQYFGPGTRLTVL.

As concerns this clonotype: This likely comes from a read error, as the CDR3 has no conserved phenylalanine or tryptophan at its end. This chain joins TRBV6-1 and TRBJ2-1, with D perhaps assigned TRBD1 or TRBD2 (6 bases each). Germline V gene lookup returns CDR1 MNHNS and CDR2 SASEGT. V was cut by 7 bases and J by 6 bases, with 19 bases left in between. The CDR3 covers 15 residues. The DNA for the CDR3 is TGTGCCAGCACCGAAGCACCGGGGGCGGGCAATGAGCAGTTCCTC. Protein sequence: CASTEAPGAGNEQFL.

The chain has TRBV7-8 and TRBJ2-7; possibly TRBD1 or TRBD2 for D (5 bases each). V gave up 5 bases and J gave up 3 bases, with 17 bases separating them. Germline assignment: CDR1 SGHVS and CDR2 FQNEAQ. The CDR3 has 15 residues. DNA of the CDR3: TGTGCCAGCAGCCGCTCCGGGACGGGTGACTACGAGCAGTACGTC. Protein product: CASSRSGTGDYEQYV.

This chain connects TRBV20-1 to TRBJ2-5; 7 bases map to TRBD2. V gave up 3 bases and J gave up 3 bases; unmatched junction bases: 13. Per the germline V gene, CDR1 is DFQATT and CDR2 is SNEGSKA (reference sequence). The CDR3 is made up of 16 amino acids. The CDR3 nucleotides read TGCAGTGCTAGGTGGGCTGAAGGGCTAGCGGAAGAGACCCAGTACTTC. It encodes CSARWAEGLAEETQYF.

The chain carries TRBV20-1 and TRBJ2-5, with TRBD2 matching over 9 bases. CDR3 size: 15 residues. Germline V CDR1 and CDR2: DFQATT, SNEGSKA (reference sequence). Trimming removed 3 bases from V and 2 bases from J; junction bases left unmatched: 7. The CDR3 loop is CSASAERGVQETQYF. The DNA of the CDR3 is TGCAGTGCTAGTGCCGAGCGGGGGGTACAAGAGACCCAGTACTTC.

This clonotype was recorded many times. The genes are TRBV4-1 and TRBJ2-4; D is tentatively TRBD1 or TRBD2 (5 bases each). V was pared by 1 base and J by 6 bases, with 16 bases between. In germline, CDR1 is MGHRA, CDR2 YSYEKL. There are 16 residues in the CDR3. Here the CDR3 reads CASSQGGRDGVNIQYF. For the CDR3, the DNA is TGCGCCAGCAGCCAAGGGGGCCGGGACGGCGTAAACATTCAGTACTTC.

This clonotype was counted once. The chain recombines TRBV11-2 with TRBJ1-3; weak D call: TRBD1 (5 bases). Deletions cut 4 bases from V and 0 bases from J, with 16 bases between. CDR3 length: 17 amino acids. Germline V lookup: CDR1 SGHAT, CDR2 FQNNGV. The DNA for the CDR3 is TGTGCCAGCAGCTCCCGAGACAGCCGAGACTCTGGAAACACCATATATTTT. Translation: CASSSRDSRDSGNTIYF.

This clonotype was detected only a few times. This sequence joins TRBV5-5 and TRBJ2-5; 10 bases map to TRBD2. The CDR3 extends over 16 amino acids. Germline CDR1 reads SGHKS; CDR2 reads YYEKEE (reference sequence). The V gene end was trimmed by 3 bases and the J gene end by 2 bases; junction bases not matched to a gene: 7. This CDR3 is CASSWKVAGGQETQYF. CDR3 coding DNA: TGTGCCAGCAGCTGGAAGGTAGCGGGGGGTCAAGAGACCCAGTACTTC. Drawing the rest from reference TRBV5-5 and TRBJ2-5, the complete variable domain is DAGVTQSPTHLIKTRGQQVTLRCSPISGHKSVSWYQQVLGQGPQFIFQYYEKEERGRGNFPDRFSARQFPNYSSELNVNALLLGDSALYLCASSWKVAGGQETQYFGPGTRLLVL.

DNA of the CDR3: TGTGCCAGCAGTTTCCGGGACAGGTCGGCCCTAGGTCTGTTTTTT. This gives the protein CASSFRDRSALGLFF. The J gene is TRBJ1-4, the V gene TRBV28; 8 bases fit TRBD1. This CDR3 comprises 15 residues. The V and J ends lost 3 bases and 14 bases, in that order; junction bases with no gene match: 14. Germline V gene sequence: CDR1 MDHEN, CDR2 SYDVKM.

This chain joins TRBV6-5 and TRBJ2-3; D remains ambiguous. V lost 3 bases to trimming and J lost 4 bases, with 14 bases between them. The CDR3 runs 15 residues. Germline CDR1 and CDR2: MNHEY and SVGAGI. The CDR3 coding sequence is TGTGCCAGCAGTTATGAGGTTGGTTCGTCAGATACGCAGTATTTT. Its translation is CASSYEVGSSDTQYF.

This clonotype showed up just a few times. The rearrangement links TRBV30 to TRBJ1-1; unclear D gene. Germline V lookup: CDR1 GTSNPN, CDR2 SVGIG (reference sequence). V was trimmed by 2 bases and J by 4 bases, leaving 14 bases between them. This CDR3 contains 14 residues. CDR3 nucleotide sequence: TGTGCCTGGAGTCCCGGGGAGAGAGGCACTGAAGCTTTCTTT. This encodes CAWSPGERGTEAFF.

This clonotype was found many times. This chain's CDR3 is CASRLTPAGIYTF. CDR3 in DNA: TGTGCCAGCAGACTGACTCCTGCCGGGATCTACACCTTC. The chain recombines TRBV12-3 or TRBV12-4 with TRBJ1-2; the D is unclear. With 6 bases removed from V and 10 bases from J, the gap between germline ends came to 18 bases. The CDR3 loop spans 13 amino acids.